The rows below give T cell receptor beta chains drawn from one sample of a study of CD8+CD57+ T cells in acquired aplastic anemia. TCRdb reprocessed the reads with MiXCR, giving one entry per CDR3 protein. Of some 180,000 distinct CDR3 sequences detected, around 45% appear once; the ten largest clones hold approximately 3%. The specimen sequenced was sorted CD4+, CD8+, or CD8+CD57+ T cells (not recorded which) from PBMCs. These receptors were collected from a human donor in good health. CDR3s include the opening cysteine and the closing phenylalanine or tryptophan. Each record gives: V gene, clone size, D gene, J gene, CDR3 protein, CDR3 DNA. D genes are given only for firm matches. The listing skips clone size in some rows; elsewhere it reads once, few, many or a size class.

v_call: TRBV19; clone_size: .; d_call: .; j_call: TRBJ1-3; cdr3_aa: CASSIQGSSSGNTIYF; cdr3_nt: TGTGCCAGTAGTATCCAGGGCTCGTCCTCTGGAAACACCATATATTTT
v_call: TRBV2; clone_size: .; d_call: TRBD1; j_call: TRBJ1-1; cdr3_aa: CASGRDSHTEAFF; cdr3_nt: TGTGCCAGCGGCCGGGACAGTCACACTGAAGCTTTCTTT
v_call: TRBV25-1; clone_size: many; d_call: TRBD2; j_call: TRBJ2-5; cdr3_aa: CATGTSGIKTQYF; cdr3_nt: TGTGCCACCGGGACTAGCGGGATCAAGACCCAGTACTTC
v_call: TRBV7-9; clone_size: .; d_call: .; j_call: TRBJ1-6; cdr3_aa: CASSLPANSPLHF; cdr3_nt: TGTGCCAGCAGCTTACCTGCGAATTCACCCCTCCACTTT
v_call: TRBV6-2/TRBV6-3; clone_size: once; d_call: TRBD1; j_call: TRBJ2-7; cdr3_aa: CASSYPDPPQTGGYYEQYF; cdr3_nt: TGTGCCAGCAGTTACCCCGACCCGCCCCAGACAGGGGGGTACTACGAGCAGTACTTC
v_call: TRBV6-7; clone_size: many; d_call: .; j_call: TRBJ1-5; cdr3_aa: CASTIDGISNQPQHF; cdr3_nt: TGTGCCAGCACGATAGACGGGATTAGCAATCAGCCCCAGCATTTT
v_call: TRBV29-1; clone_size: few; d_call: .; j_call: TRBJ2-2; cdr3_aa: CSVEPSSSGELFF; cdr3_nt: TGCAGCGTTGAACCATCTAGTTCCGGGGAGCTGTTTTTT
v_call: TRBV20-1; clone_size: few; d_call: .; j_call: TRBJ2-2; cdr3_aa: CSASLHGSLNTGELFF; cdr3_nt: TGCAGTGCTAGTCTCCACGGGAGTTTGAACACCGGGGAGCTGTTTTTT
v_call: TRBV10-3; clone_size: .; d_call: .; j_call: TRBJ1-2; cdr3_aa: CAINGGDGYGYTF; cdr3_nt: TGTGCCATCAATGGGGGTGATGGCTATGGCTACACCTTC
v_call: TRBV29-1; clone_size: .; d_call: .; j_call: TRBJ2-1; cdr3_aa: CSVEGWHSYNEQFF; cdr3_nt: TGCAGCGTTGAAGGTTGGCACTCCTACAATGAGCAGTTCTTC
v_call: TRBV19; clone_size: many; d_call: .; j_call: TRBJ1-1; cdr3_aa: CASSISGGDTEAFF; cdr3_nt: TGTGCCAGTAGTATATCAGGCGGGGACACTGAAGCTTTCTTT
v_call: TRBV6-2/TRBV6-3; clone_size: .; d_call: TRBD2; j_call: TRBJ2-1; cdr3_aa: CASSSRLAGAYSEQFF; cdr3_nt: TGTGCCAGCAGTTCCCGACTAGCGGGGGCTTACAGTGAGCAGTTCTTC
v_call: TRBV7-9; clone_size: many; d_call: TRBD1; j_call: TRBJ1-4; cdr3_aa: CASSRDRGEKLFF; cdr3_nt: TGTGCCAGCAGCAGAGACAGGGGTGAAAAACTGTTTTTT
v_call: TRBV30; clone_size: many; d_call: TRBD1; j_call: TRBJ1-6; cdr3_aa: CAWSLQGYSPLHF; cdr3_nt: TGTGCCTGGAGTTTACAGGGGTATTCACCCCTCCACTTT
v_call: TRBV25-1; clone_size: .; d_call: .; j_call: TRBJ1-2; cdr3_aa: CASSPDRYYYGYTF; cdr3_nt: TGTGCCAGCAGTCCGGACCGGTACTACTATGGCTACACCTTC
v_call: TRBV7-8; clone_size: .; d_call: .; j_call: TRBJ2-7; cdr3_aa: CASSLAWSYEQYF; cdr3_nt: TGTGCCAGCAGCTTAGCGTGGAGTTACGAGCAGTACTTC
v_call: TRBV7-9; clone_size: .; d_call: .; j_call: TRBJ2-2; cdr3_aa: CASSDNSRSGELFF; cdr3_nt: TGTGCCAGCAGCGACAACTCTAGGTCCGGGGAGCTGTTTTTT
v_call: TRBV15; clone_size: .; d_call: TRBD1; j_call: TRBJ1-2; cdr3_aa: CATSRVGTGEADGYTF; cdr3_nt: TGTGCCACCAGCAGAGTAGGGACAGGGGAGGCGGATGGCTACACCTTC
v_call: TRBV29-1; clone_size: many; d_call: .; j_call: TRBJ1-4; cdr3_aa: CSVEPATNEKLFF; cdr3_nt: TGCAGCGTTGAGCCAGCAACTAATGAAAAACTGTTTTTT
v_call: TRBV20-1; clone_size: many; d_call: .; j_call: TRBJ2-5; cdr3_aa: CSAPATGGVSGRRETQYF; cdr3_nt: TGCAGTGCACCCGCGACAGGGGGCGTTAGCGGGAGGCGGGAGACCCAGTACTTC
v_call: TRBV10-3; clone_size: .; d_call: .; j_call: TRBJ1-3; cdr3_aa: CAISGHSGNTIYF; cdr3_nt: TGTGCCATCTCCGGACACTCTGGAAACACCATATATTTT
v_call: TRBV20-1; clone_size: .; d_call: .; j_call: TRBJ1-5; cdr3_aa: CSARETGNQPQHF; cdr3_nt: TGCAGTGCTAGAGAAACAGGTAATCAGCCCCAGCATTTT
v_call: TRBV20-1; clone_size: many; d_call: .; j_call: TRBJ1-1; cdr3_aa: CSAVQGWAEAFF; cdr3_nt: TGCAGTGCTGTACAGGGCTGGGCTGAAGCTTTCTTT
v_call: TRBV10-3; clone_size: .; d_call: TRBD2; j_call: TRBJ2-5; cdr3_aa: CAISGTSGAQETQYF; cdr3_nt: TGTGCCATCAGCGGGACTAGCGGGGCTCAAGAGACCCAGTACTTC
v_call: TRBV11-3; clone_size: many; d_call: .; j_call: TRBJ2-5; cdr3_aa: CASSLGGQETQYF; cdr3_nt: TGTGCCAGCAGCCTCGGGGGGCAGGAGACCCAGTACTTC
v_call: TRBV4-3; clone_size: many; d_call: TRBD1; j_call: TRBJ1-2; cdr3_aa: CASSQSDRAAGGYTF; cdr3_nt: TGCGCCAGCAGCCAATCCGACAGGGCCGCTGGGGGCTACACCTTC
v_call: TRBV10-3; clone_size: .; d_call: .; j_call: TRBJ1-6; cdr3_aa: CAIRAANSPLHF; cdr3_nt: TGTGCCATACGGGCCGCTAATTCACCCCTCCACTTT
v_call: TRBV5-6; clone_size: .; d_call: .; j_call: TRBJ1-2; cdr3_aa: CASSRHTNYGYTF; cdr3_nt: TGTGCCAGCAGCCGACACACTAACTATGGCTACACCTTC
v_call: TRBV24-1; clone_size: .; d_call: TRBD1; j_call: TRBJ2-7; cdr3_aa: CATHRTGNPYEQYF; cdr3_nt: TGTGCCACGCATAGGACAGGGAATCCCTACGAGCAGTACTTC
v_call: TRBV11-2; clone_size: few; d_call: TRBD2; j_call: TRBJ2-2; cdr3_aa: CASSPWTSRNTGELFF; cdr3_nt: TGTGCCAGCAGCCCTTGGACTAGCCGCAACACCGGGGAGCTGTTTTTT
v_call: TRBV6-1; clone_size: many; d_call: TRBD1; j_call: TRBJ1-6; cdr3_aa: CASSPRQGSPLHF; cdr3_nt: TGTGCCAGCAGTCCTCGACAGGGGTCACCCCTCCACTTT
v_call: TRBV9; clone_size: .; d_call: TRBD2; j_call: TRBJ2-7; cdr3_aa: CASSVGGLGSYEQYF; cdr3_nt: TGTGCCAGCAGCGTAGGTGGACTAGGATCCTACGAGCAGTACTTC
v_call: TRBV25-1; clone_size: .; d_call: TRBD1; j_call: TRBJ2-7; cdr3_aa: CATSDSPGTGRYF; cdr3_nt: TGTGCCACCAGTGATTCACCCGGGACAGGGCGGTACTTC
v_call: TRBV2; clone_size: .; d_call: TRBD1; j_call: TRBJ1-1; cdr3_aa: CASRVSGGTEAFF; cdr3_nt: TGTGCCAGCAGAGTATCAGGGGGCACTGAAGCTTTCTTT
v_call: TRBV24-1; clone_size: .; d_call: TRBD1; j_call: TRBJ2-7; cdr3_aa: CATSDPDRGEQYF; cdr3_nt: TGTGCCACCAGTGACCCGGACAGGGGCGAGCAGTACTTC
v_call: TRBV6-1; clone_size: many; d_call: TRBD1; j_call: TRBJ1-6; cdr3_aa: CASRRRTGDNSPLHF; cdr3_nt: TGTGCCAGCAGGCGCCGGACAGGGGATAATTCACCCCTCCACTTT
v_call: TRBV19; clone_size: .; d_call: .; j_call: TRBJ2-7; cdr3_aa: CASSHPPYEQYF; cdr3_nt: TGTGCCAGTAGCCACCCCCCCTACGAGCAGTACTTC
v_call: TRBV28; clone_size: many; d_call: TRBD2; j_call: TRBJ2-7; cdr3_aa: CASLAGGPYEQYF; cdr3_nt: TGTGCCAGCTTAGCGGGAGGGCCGTACGAGCAGTACTTC
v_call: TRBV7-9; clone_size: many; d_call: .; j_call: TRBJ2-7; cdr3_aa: CASSPSYEQYF; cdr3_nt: TGTGCCAGCAGCCCCTCCTACGAGCAGTACTTC
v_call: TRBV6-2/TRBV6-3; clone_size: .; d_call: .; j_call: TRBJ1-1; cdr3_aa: CASSYPAGANTEAFF; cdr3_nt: TGTGCCAGCAGTTACCCCGCGGGGGCCAACACTGAAGCTTTCTTT
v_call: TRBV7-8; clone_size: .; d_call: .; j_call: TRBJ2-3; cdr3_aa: CASSLGTLGTDTQYF; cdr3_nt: TGTGCTAGCAGCTTAGGGACCCTCGGCACAGATACGCAGTATTTT
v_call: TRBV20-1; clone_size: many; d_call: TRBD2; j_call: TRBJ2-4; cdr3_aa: CSARTSGSRENIQYF; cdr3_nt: TGCAGTGCCCGGACTAGCGGGAGTCGGGAAAACATTCAGTACTTC
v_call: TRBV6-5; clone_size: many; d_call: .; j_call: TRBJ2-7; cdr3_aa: CASSYSWGLTYEQYF; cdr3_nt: TGTGCCAGCAGTTACTCTTGGGGCCTTACCTACGAGCAGTACTTC
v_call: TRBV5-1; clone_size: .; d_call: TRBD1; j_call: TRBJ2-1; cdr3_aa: CASSNRGNEQFF; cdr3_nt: TGCGCCAGCAGCAACAGGGGGAATGAGCAGTTCTTC
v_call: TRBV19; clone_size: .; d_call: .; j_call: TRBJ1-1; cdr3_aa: CASSPGRRTTEAFF; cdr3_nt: TGTGCCAGTAGTCCGGGACGTAGGACCACTGAAGCTTTCTTT
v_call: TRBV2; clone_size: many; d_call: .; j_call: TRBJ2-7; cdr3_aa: CASKGRSYEQYF; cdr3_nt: TGTGCCAGCAAGGGCAGGTCGTACGAGCAGTACTTC
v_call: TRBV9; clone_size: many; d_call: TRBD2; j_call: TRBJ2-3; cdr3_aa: CASSIAGGPADTQYF; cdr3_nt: TGTGCCAGCAGCATAGCGGGAGGGCCCGCAGATACGCAGTATTTT
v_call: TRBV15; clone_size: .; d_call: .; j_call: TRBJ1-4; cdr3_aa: CATSRDSTGLKLFF; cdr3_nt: TGTGCCACCAGCAGAGATTCTACGGGGTTGAAACTGTTTTTT
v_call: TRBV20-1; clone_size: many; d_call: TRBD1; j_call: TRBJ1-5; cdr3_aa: CSATGTGEVQPQHF; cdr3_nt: TGCAGTGCGACCGGGACAGGGGAGGTTCAGCCCCAGCATTTT
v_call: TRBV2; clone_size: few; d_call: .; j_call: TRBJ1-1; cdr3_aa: CASSTMMNTEAFF; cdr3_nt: TGTGCCAGCAGCACGATGATGAACACTGAAGCTTTCTTT
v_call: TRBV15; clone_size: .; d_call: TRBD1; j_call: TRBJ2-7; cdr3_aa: CATSRSWGQGVYEQYF; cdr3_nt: TGTGCCACCAGCAGAAGTTGGGGACAGGGGGTCTACGAGCAGTACTTC
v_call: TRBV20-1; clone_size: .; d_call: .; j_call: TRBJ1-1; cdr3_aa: CSARGGVMNTEAFF; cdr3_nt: TGCAGTGCTAGGGGGGGGGTTATGAACACTGAAGCTTTCTTT
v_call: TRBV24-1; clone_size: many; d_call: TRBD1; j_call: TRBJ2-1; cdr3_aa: CATSISGQGYNEQFF; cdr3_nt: TGTGCCACCAGCATCTCAGGACAGGGGTACAATGAGCAGTTCTTC
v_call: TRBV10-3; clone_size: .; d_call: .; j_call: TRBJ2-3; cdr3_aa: CATSDPQGIGTDTQYF; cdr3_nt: TGTGCCACCAGTGATCCGCAGGGGATCGGCACAGATACGCAGTATTTT
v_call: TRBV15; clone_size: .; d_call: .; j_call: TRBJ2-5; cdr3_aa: CATSSAGTWGRETQYF; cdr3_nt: TGTGCCACCAGCAGCGCTGGGACATGGGGGAGGGAGACCCAGTACTTC
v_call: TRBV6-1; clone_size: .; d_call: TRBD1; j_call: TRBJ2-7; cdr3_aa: CASSPADTGTGGYEQYF; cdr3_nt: TGTGCCAGCTCACCAGCAGACACCGGGACAGGGGGATACGAGCAGTACTTC
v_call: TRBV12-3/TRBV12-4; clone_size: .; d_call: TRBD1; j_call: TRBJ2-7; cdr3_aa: CASSLAGGPNEQYF; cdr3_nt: TGTGCCAGCAGTCTGGCAGGGGGTCCGAACGAGCAGTACTTC
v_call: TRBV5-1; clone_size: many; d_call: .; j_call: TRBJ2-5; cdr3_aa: CASSFGGSLETQYF; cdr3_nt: TGCGCCAGCAGCTTTGGTGGGAGTCTAGAGACCCAGTACTTC
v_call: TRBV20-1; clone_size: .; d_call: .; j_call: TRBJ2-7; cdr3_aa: CSARGRSGQPYEQYF; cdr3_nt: TGCAGTGCTAGAGGTAGAAGCGGACAGCCCTACGAGCAGTACTTC
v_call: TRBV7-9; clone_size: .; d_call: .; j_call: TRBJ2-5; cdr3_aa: CASSRSSGVETQYF; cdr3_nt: TGTGCCAGCAGCCGATCTAGTGGCGTAGAGACCCAGTACTTC